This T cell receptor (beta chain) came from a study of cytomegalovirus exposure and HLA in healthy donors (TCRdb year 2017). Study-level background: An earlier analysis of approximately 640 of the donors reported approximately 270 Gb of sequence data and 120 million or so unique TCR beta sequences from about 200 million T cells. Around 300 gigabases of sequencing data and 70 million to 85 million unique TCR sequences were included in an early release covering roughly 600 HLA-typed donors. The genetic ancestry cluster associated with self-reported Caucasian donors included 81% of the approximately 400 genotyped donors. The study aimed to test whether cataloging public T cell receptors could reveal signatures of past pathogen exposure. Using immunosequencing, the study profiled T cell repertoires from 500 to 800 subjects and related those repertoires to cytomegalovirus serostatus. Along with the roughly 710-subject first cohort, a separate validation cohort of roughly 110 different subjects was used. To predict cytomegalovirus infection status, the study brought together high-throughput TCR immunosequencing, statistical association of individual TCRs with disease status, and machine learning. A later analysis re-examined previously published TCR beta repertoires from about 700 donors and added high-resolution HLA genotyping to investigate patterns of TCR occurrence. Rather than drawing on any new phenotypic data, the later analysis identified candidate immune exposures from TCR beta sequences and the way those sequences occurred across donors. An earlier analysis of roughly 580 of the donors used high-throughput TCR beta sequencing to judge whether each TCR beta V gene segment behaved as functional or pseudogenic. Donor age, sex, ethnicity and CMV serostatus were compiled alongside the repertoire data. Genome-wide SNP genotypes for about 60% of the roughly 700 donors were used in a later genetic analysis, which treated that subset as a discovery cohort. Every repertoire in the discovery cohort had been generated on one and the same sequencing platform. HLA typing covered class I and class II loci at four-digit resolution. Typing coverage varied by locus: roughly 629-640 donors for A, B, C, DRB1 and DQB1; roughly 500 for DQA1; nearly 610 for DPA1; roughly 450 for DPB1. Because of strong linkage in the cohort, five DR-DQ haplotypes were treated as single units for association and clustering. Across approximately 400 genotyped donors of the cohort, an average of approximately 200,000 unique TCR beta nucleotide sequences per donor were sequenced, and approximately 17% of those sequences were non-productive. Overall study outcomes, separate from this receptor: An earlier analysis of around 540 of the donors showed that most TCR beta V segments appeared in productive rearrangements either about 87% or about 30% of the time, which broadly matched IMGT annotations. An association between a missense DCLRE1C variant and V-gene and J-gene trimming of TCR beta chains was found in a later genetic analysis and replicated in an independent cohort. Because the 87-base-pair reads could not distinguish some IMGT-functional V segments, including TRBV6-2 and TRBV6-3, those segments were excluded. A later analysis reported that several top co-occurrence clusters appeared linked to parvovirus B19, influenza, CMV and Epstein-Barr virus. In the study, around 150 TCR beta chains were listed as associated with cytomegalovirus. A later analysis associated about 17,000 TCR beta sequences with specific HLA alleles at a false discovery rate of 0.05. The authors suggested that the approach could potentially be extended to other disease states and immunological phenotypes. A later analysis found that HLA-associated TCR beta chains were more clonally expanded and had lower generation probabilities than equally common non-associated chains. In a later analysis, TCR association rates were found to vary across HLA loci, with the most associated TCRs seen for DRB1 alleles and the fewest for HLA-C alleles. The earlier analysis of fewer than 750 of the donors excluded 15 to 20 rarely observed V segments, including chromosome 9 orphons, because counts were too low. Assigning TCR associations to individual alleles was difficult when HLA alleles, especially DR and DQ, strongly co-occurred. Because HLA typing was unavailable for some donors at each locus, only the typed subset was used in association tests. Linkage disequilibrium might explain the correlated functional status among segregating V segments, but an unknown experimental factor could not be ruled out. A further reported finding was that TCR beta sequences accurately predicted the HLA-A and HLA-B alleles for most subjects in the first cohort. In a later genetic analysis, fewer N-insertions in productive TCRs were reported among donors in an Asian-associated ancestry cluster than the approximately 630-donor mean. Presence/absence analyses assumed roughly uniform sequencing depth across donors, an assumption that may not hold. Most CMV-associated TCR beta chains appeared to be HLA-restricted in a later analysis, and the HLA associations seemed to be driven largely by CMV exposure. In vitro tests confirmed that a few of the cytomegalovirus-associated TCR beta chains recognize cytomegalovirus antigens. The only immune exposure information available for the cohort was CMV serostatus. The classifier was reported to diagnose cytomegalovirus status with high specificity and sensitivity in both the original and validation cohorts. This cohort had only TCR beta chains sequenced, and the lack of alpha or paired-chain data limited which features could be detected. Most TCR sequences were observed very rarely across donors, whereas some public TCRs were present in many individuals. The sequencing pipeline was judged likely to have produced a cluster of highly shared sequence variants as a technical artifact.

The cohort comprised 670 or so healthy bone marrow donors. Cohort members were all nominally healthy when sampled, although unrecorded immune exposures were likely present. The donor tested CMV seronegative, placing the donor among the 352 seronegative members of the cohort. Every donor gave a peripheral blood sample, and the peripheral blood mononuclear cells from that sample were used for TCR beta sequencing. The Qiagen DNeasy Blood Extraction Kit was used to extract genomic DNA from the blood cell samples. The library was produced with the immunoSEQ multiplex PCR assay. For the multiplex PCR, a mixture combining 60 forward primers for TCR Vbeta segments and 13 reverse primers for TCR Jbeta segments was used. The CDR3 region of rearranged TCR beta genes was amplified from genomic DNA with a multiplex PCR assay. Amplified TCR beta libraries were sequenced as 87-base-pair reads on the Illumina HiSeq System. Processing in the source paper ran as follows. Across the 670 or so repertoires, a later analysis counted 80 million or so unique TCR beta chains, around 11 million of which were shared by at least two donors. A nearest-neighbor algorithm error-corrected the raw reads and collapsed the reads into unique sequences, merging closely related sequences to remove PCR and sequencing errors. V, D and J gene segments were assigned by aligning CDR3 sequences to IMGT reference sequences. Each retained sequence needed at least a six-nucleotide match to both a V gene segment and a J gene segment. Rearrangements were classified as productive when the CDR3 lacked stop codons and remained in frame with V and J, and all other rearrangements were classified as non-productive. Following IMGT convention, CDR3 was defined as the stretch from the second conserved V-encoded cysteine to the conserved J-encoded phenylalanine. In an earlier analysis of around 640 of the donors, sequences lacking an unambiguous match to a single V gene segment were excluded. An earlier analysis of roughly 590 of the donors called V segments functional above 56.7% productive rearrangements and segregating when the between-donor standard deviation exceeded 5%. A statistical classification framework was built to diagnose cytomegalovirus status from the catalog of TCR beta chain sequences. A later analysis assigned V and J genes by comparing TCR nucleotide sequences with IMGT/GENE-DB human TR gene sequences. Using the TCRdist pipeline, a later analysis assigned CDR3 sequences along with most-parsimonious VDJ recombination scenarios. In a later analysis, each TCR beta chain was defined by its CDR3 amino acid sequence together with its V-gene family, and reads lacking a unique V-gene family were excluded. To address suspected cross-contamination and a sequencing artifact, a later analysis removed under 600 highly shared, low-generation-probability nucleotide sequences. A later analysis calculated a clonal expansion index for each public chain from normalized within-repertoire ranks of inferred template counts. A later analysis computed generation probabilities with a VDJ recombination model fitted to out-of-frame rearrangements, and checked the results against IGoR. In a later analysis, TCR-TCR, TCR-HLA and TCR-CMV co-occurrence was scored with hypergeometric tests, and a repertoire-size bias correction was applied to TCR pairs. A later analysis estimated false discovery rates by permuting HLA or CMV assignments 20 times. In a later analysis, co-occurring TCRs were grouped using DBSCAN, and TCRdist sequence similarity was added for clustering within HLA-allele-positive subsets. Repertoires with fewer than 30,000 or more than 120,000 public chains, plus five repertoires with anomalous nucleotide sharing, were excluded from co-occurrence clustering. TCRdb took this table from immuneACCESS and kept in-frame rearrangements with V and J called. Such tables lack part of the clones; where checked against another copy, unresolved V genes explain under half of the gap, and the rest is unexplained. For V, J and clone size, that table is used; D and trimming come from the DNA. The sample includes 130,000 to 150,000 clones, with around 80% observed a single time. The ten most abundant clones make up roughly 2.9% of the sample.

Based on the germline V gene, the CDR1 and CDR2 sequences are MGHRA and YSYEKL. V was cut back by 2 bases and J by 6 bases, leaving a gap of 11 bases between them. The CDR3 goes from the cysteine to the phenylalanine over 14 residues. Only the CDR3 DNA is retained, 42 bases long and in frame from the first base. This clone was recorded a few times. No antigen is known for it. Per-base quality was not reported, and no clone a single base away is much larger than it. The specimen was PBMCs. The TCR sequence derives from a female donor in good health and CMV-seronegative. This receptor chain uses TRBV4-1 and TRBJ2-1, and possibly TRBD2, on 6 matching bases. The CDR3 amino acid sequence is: CASSQPTSTNEQFF. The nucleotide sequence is TGCGCCAGCAGCCAACCCACTAGCACCAATGAGCAGTTCTTC.